The clone carrying this TCR beta chain was seen only a few times. The target antigen is unknown. These data come from a study of T-cell reconstitution after alpha-beta-depleted transplantation in children. The CDR3 runs to 17 residues. Germline CDR1 LNHDA, CDR2 SQIVND (reference sequence). With 4 bases clipped from V and 3 bases from J, the junction kept 14 bases outside the gene matches. General study results and limits: Newly generated T cells supplied most T-cell counts and diversity one year post-transplant. Alpha-beta T cells present about two months after transplant were reported to originate from several hundred expanded graft clones.

Unique molecular identifiers were incorporated during preparation of the TCRbeta library. TCRdb re-called the PCR reads through MiXCR, storing one row per CDR3 protein. The sample lists about 610,000 distinct CDR3 sequences, roughly 27% occurring once. The sequencing here drew on PBMCs, taken before TCRalphabeta/CD19-depleted stem cell transplant. This sequence originates from a boy less than two years old with Wiskott-Aldrich syndrome, due to receive a stem cell transplant. The chain employs TRBV19 and TRBJ2-5; 7 bases match TRBD2. CDR3 amino acids: CASSRSGDSPREETQYF. The DNA of the CDR3 is TGTGCCAGTAGTAGGAGCGGGGATAGCCCAAGGGAAGAGACCCAGTACTTC.